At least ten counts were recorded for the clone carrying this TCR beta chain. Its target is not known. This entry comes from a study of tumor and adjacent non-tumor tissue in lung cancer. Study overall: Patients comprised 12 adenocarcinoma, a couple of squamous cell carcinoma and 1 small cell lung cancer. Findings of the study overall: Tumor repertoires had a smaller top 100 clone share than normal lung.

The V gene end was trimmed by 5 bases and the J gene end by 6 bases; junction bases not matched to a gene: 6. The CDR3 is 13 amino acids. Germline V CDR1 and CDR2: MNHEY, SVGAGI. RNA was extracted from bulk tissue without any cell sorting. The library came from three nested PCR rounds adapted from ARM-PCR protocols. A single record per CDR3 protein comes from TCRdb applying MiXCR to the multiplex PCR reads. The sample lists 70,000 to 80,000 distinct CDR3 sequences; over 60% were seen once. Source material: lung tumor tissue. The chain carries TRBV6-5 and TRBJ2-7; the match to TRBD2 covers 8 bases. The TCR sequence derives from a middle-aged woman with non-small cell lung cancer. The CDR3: CASSTGRGREQYF. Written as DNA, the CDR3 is TGTGCCAGCAGTACCGGGAGGGGACGCGAGCAGTACTTC.